This passage covers 15 T cell receptor beta chains from one sample sequenced in a study of blood T cell repertoires in COVID-19. Clones were read by immunoSEQ multiplex PCR, and TCRdb kept only the in-frame ones, dropping some. The data show around 260,000 clones, with around four fifths seen just once and approximately 4.3% held by the top ten. Source material: PBMCs or T cells enriched from blood (not recorded which). These receptors were taken from a man between 25 and 39 years old with acute COVID-19.

Only one count was recorded for this clone. The chain carries TRBV5-4 and TRBJ2-7; D may be TRBD2 (6 bases). V was shortened by 1 base and J by 2 bases, with 10 bases between the two germline ends. In germline, CDR1 is SGHNT, CDR2 YYREEE (reference sequence). The CDR3 has 14 amino acids. DNA of the CDR3: TGTGCCAGCAGCTTGACCGGGAGAGCCTACGAGCAGTACGTC. Translation gives CASSLTGRAYEQYV.

Of note for this clone: A read error may account for a junction end that differs from germline. The V and J genes are TRBV29-1 and TRBJ2-5, with D possibly matching TRBD2 (6 bases). This CDR3 spans 12 amino acids. Germline V gives CDR1 SQVTM, CDR2 ANQGSEA. CDR3 sequence (DNA): TGCAGCGTGGAAGTGGGGGGAGAGACCCAGTACTTC. Its protein product is CSVEVGGETQYF.

CDR3: CASSYGTSGNTIYF. The CDR3 DNA follows: TGTGCCAGCAGTTACGGGACATCTGGAAACACCATATATTTT. The rearrangement links TRBV6-5 to TRBJ1-3; TRBD1 might be the D (6 bases). Germline CDR1 and CDR2: MNHEY and SVGAGI. V was cut by 2 bases and J by 1 base, with 6 bases left in between. The CDR3 totals 14 residues.

J is TRBJ2-5 and V is TRBV7-2; D possibly corresponds to TRBD2 (6 bases). Germline values: CDR1 SGHTA, CDR2 FQGNSA. With 1 base removed from V and 5 bases from J, the gap between germline ends came to 14 bases. The CDR3 runs to 15 residues. CDR3: CASSLVLRAGETQYF. The CDR3 DNA follows: TGTGCCAGCAGCTTAGTCCTAAGGGCGGGGGAGACCCAGTACTTC. The variable domain in full, with the rest retrieved from reference TRBV7-2 and TRBJ2-5, is GAGVSQSPSNKVTEKGKDVELRCDPISGHTALYWYRQSLGQGLEFLIYFQGNSAPDKSGLPSDRFSAERTGGSVSTLTIQRTQQEDSAVYLCASSLVLRAGETQYFGPGTRLLVL.

V gene TRBV28 combines with J gene TRBJ1-1; D is undetermined. CDR1 and CDR2 (germline): MDHEN, SYDVKM. The V and J ends lost 5 bases and 1 base respectively, with 8 bases between them. The CDR3 runs to 13 residues. The DNA for the CDR3 is TGTGCCAGCAGTCTTCACACGAACACTGAAGCTTTCTTT. Translated, it gives CASSLHTNTEAFF. The full variable domain, its missing parts supplied by reference TRBV28 and TRBJ1-1, is DVKVTQSSRYLVKRTGEKVFLECVQDMDHENMFWYRQDPGLGLRLIYFSYDVKMKEKGDIPEGYSVSREKKERFSLILESASTNQTSMYLCASSLHTNTEAFFGQGTRLTVV.

The genes are TRBV5-6 and TRBJ2-5, with 14 bases that match TRBD2. Losses at the gene ends were 0 bases for V and 5 bases for J; bases not matched to a gene: 6. The germline V gene encodes CDR1 SGHDT and CDR2 YYEEEE. The CDR3 covers 17 residues. CDR3 nucleotide sequence: TGTGCCAGCAGCTTGGATGGGACTAGCGGGAGAGGGGAGACCCAGTACTTC. It encodes CASSLDGTSGRGETQYF.

The rearrangement uses TRBV11-3 and TRBJ2-3; maybe TRBD2 (5 bases). The CDR3 has 15 amino acids. V lost 1 base, J lost 5 bases, and 13 bases lay in between. Germline values: CDR1 SGHNT, CDR2 YENEEA. This CDR3 reads CASSLGGASLDTQYF. In nucleotides, the CDR3 is TGTGCCAGCAGCTTAGGGGGAGCTAGTCTAGATACGCAGTATTTT. Looking up the rest from reference TRBV11-3 and TRBJ2-3 gives the full variable domain: EAGVVQSPRYKIIEKKQPVAFWCNPISGHNTLYWYLQNLGQGPELLIRYENEEAVDDSQLPKDRFSAERLKGVDSTLKIQPAELGDSAVYLCASSLGGASLDTQYFGPGTRLTVL.

The V call is TRBV29-1, the J call TRBJ1-6; D gene uncertain. The ends were cut back, 4 bases at V and 0 bases at J, with 4 bases in the middle. CDR3 size: 13 residues. CDR1 is SQVTM, CDR2 ANQGSEA, per germline. The CDR3 nucleotides are TGCAGCGTTGGGAGCTCCTATAATTCACCCCTCCACTTT. As protein: CSVGSSYNSPLHF. The variable domain in full, completed from reference TRBV29-1 and TRBJ1-6, reads SAVISQKPSRDICQRGTSLTIQCQVDSQVTMMFWYRQQPGQSLTLIATANQGSEATYESGFVIDKFPISRPNLTFSTLTVSNMSPEDSSIYLCSVGSSYNSPLHFGNGTRLTVT.

The chain recombines TRBV6-5 with TRBJ1-5; D uncertain. The CDR3 contains 13 residues. Trimming left V 6 bases short and J 9 bases short, with 15 bases between. The germline gives CDR1 MNHEY, CDR2 SVGAGI. The CDR3 loop is CASSPVTEAPQHF. The CDR3 nucleotides read TGTGCCAGCAGCCCAGTGACCGAGGCGCCCCAGCATTTT.

This clone was seen a few times. The chain is built from TRBV6-5 and TRBJ2-1; 8 nucleotides line up with TRBD2. Trimming took 7 bases from V and 4 from J; bases not matched to a gene: 3. CDR3 length equals 13 residues. Germline V gene lookup returns CDR1 MNHEY and CDR2 SVGAGI. CDR3 protein: CASKTSEYNEQFF. CDR3 DNA: TGTGCCAGCAAGACTAGCGAGTACAATGAGCAGTTCTTC.

V usage is TRBV25-1 and J usage is TRBJ2-5, with 13 bases that match TRBD2. The CDR3 has 15 amino acids. The germline CDR1 and CDR2 sequences are MGHDK and SYGVNS. The trim removed 6 bases at V and 3 bases at J, leaving 4 bases unmatched. The CDR3 spells CASSGLAGDKETQYF. Written as DNA, the CDR3 is TGTGCCAGCAGCGGACTAGCGGGGGACAAAGAGACCCAGTACTTC. The entire variable domain, with the rest obtained from reference TRBV25-1 and TRBJ2-5, is as follows: EADIYQTPRYLVIGTGKKITLECSQTMGHDKMYWYQQDPGMELHLIHYSYGVNSTEKGDLSSESTVSRIRTEHFPLTLESARPSHTSQYLCASSGLAGDKETQYFGPGTRLLVL.

V and J are TRBV19 and TRBJ1-2; D call uncertain. V shed 4 bases and J shed 5 bases, with 11 bases lying between them. The CDR3 length is 13 residues. The germline CDR1 and CDR2 sequences are LNHDA and SQIVND (reference sequence). The CDR3 spells CASSTHSSYGYTF. For the CDR3, the DNA is TGTGCCAGTAGTACCCACAGCAGTTATGGCTACACCTTC.

The chain combines TRBV11-3 with TRBJ2-5; TRBD1 matches at 8 bases. The CDR3 runs 18 residues. The germline V gene has CDR1 SGHNT and CDR2 YENEEA. Trimming cost V 4 bases and J 4 bases; bases outside gene matches: 17. CDR3 sequence reads: CASSSPPSGTGRAETQYF. The CDR3 DNA reads as TGTGCCAGCAGCTCCCCGCCGTCCGGGACAGGAAGAGCAGAGACCCAGTACTTC.

This clone was picked up a small number of times. The J gene is TRBJ2-2, the V gene TRBV14, with 8 nucleotides matching TRBD2. The CDR3 is made up of 16 amino acids. V shed 4 bases, J shed 5 bases, and the junction held 9 bases outside the gene matches. Germline CDR1 reads SGHDN; CDR2 reads FVKESK. The CDR3 loop reads CASSLLTGGSTGELFF. The CDR3 DNA is TGTGCCAGCAGCCTCCTTACGGGGGGGTCTACCGGGGAGCTGTTTTTT.

The chain joins TRBV12-3 or TRBV12-4 to TRBJ1-2; 8 nucleotides line up with TRBD1. The V gene end was trimmed by 7 bases and the J gene end by 7 bases; junction bases not matched to a gene: 8. The CDR3 covers 13 residues. The CDR3 reads CASIGQGAGGYTF. The CDR3 DNA sequence: TGTGCCAGCATTGGACAGGGTGCGGGTGGCTACACCTTC.